What follows are 5 T cell receptor beta chains derived from one specimen sequenced in a study of blood T cell repertoires in COVID-19. The assay was immunoSEQ multiplex PCR, and TCRdb's table has in-frame clones only and misses some. The sample contains about 54,000 clones, over 75% of which appear only once. The sample consisted of peripheral blood. Receptor source: a human donor in a cohort sampled during active COVID-19.

The chain uses TRBV18 and TRBJ1-1; D possibly corresponds to TRBD1 (5 bases). The CDR3 spans 16 residues. Between the trimmed V and J ends, which lost 3 bases and 1 base, there was a span of 15 bases. Germline V gene data show CDR1 as KGHSH and CDR2 as LQKENI. CDR3 in DNA: TGTGCCAGCTCACCCTCTGGCGGACAAAGGAACACTGAAGCTTTCTTT. This sequence encodes CASSPSGGQRNTEAFF.

The chain uses TRBV5-1 and TRBJ2-7; D possibly corresponds to TRBD1 (6 bases). V lost 4 bases and J lost 1, with 9 bases in between. CDR3 length equals 13 residues. The germline gives CDR1 SGHRS, CDR2 YFSETQ. CDR3 coding DNA: TGCGCCAGCAGCGAGACAGGATCCTACGAGCAGTACTTC. Residues: CASSETGSYEQYF.

This rearrangement joins TRBV6-5 to TRBJ2-1, with 9 bases identical to TRBD2. The ends lost 6 bases at V and 6 bases at J; junction bases unmatched: 9. The germline V gene has CDR1 MNHEY and CDR2 SVGAGI. CDR3 length equals 15 residues. CDR3 coding DNA: TGTGCCAGCAGATTAGCGGGAGCGGGCTTCAATGAGCAGTTCTTC. Its protein is CASRLAGAGFNEQFF.

This chain uses TRBV14 with TRBJ1-6; D ambiguous. The V and J ends lost 5 bases and 14 bases respectively, with 13 bases between them. The CDR3 totals 12 residues. The germline gives CDR1 SGHDN, CDR2 FVKESK. Written as DNA, the CDR3 is TGTGCCAGCAGCGAACGGTTGTCTACCCTCCACTTT. Protein product: CASSERLSTLHF. Using reference TRBV14 and TRBJ1-6 for the parts outside the CDR3, the full variable domain is EAGVTQFPSHSVIEKGQTVTLRCDPISGHDNLYWYRRVMGKEIKFLLHFVKESKQDESGMPNNRFLAERTGGTYSTLKVQPAELEDSGVYFCASSERLSTLHFGNGTRLTVT.

V is TRBV9 and J is TRBJ2-7; D may be TRBD1 (5 bases). Germline V gene sequence: CDR1 SGDLS, CDR2 YYNGEE. The CDR3 consists of 14 residues. V gave up 3 bases and J gave up 2 bases, with 12 bases separating them. The CDR3 spells CASSEQSGPYEQYF. The CDR3 region has the DNA TGTGCCAGCAGCGAACAGTCAGGGCCCTACGAGCAGTACTTC.